The rows below give T cell receptor beta chains drawn from one sample of a study of regulatory T cells in long-lasting Graves disease. TCRdb processed the multiplex PCR reads anew with MiXCR; each CDR3 protein has one entry. Of under 700,000 distinct CDR3 sequences in the sample, roughly a sixth were seen once. The data were also submitted as part of a second study, on T cells in Graves' hyperthyroidism and ophthalmopathy.

The source material was peripheral blood mononuclear cells (PBMCs), sampled at new diagnosis, from a patient treated with antithyroid drugs. The receptors here all came from a woman aged 35-65 years with Graves disease. CDR3s include the opening cysteine and the closing phenylalanine or tryptophan. The D gene is left open where the match is weak. Size tells how often a clone was seen (once, few, many) or the class of an expanded clone, and some rows leave it out.

abundance,v_gene,len,j_gene,d_gene,CDR3nt,CDR3aa
many,TRBV12-3/TRBV12-4,14,TRBJ2-3,TRBD2,TGTGCCAGCAGACAGAGCGGGGGGGCAGATACGCAGTATTTT,CASRQSGGADTQYF
.,TRBV6-1,14,TRBJ2-2,TRBD2,TGTGCCAGCCGGGGGGGGGAAAACACCGGGGAGCTGTTTTTT,CASRGGENTGELFF
many,TRBV10-3,13,TRBJ1-2,.,TGTGCCATCAGTGCCCAGGGTCGAGGCGGCTACACCTTC,CAISAQGRGGYTF
many,TRBV12-3/TRBV12-4,14,TRBJ2-7,.,TGTGCCAGCAGTTTAGCCGGGCAATCTTACGAGCAGTACTTC,CASSLAGQSYEQYF
.,TRBV19,13,TRBJ2-7,TRBD1,TGTGCCAGTAGTACGGGACAGACCTACGAGCAGTACTTC,CASSTGQTYEQYF
many,TRBV5-1,15,TRBJ2-1,.,TGCGCCAGCACACCCGGGACGGCCGCCCGAAATGAGCAGTTCTTC,CASTPGTAARNEQFF
few,TRBV15,17,TRBJ1-3,.,TGTGCCACCAGCAGAGAGGGGGACGCTCTCTCTGGAAACACCATATATTTT,CATSREGDALSGNTIYF
few,TRBV29-1,14,TRBJ1-1,TRBD1,TGCAGCGTCCTCAGGGGGCCCATGAACACTGAAGCTTTCTTT,CSVLRGPMNTEAFF
many,TRBV27,15,TRBJ2-1,.,TGTGCCAGCAGTCCCCGAGTGGGGGGTCGAGATGAGCAGTTCTTC,CASSPRVGGRDEQFF
few,TRBV5-1,15,TRBJ1-5,.,TGCGCCAGCAGCTTGGTGGGCGGTCCCTATCAGCCCCAGCATTTT,CASSLVGGPYQPQHF
many,TRBV18,14,TRBJ1-2,.,TGTGCCAGCTCACCTGGACAGTCCTCCTATGGCTACACCTTC,CASSPGQSSYGYTF
many,TRBV6-5,12,TRBJ2-2,.,TGTGCCAGCAGTTCGTCGAGCGGGGAGCTGTTTTTT,CASSSSSGELFF
.,TRBV6-2/TRBV6-3,14,TRBJ2-7,.,TGTGCCAGCAGTGAAGTTAGGAACTCCTACGAGCAGTACTTC,CASSEVRNSYEQYF
many,TRBV7-6,15,TRBJ1-1,TRBD1,TGTGCCAGCAGCACAGGGACAGGGTTGAACACTGAAGCTTTCTTT,CASSTGTGLNTEAFF
many,TRBV2,18,TRBJ1-4,.,TGTGCCAGCAGTGAAGGGCTAAGGGGAGAGACCACTAATGAAAAACTGTTTTTT,CASSEGLRGETTNEKLFF
many,TRBV12-5,14,TRBJ2-3,.,TGTGCTAGTGGTTTGGTCCATAGCACAGATACGCAGTATTTT,CASGLVHSTDTQYF
few,TRBV6-1,15,TRBJ1-2,.,TGTGCCAGCAGGACAGATCTTACAACTAACTATGGCTACACCTTC,CASRTDLTTNYGYTF
few,TRBV18,17,TRBJ1-6,TRBD1,TGTGCCAGCTCACCGAACGCCGTACAGGGGGCCGTTTCACCCCTCCACTTT,CASSPNAVQGAVSPLHF
few,TRBV11-2,17,TRBJ2-3,.,TGTGCCAGCAGCTTAAGGCCCTCCGGGACAAGCACAGATACGCAGTATTTT,CASSLRPSGTSTDTQYF
many,TRBV2,14,TRBJ1-2,TRBD1,TGTGCCAGCAGTGCGGGGACAGCTCTTTATGGCTACACCTTC,CASSAGTALYGYTF
few,TRBV12-3/TRBV12-4,16,TRBJ2-6,.,TGTGCCAGCAGTTTAACGTGGAGCTCTGGGGCCAACGTCCTGACTTTC,CASSLTWSSGANVLTF
few,TRBV7-9,15,TRBJ2-3,TRBD2,TGTGCCAGCAGCTTAGATACTAGCGGGACTGATACGCAGTATTTT,CASSLDTSGTDTQYF
many,TRBV29-1,13,TRBJ1-1,TRBD1,TGCAGCGCCACAGGACAGGCGAACACTGAAGCTTTCTTT,CSATGQANTEAFF
.,TRBV5-4,13,TRBJ1-1,.,TGTGCCAGCAGGCCTGACAGCCCCTCTGAAGCTTTCTTT,CASRPDSPSEAFF
.,TRBV6-2/TRBV6-3,17,TRBJ1-6,.,TGTGCCAGCAGTTACTCGAGGCCAGCCTCTTCCAATTCACCCCTCCACTTT,CASSYSRPASSNSPLHF
.,TRBV19,16,TRBJ1-3,.,TGTGCCAGTAGTTACGATGGGGTTTTAATCGGAAACACCATATATTTT,CASSYDGVLIGNTIYF
.,TRBV7-2,15,TRBJ2-3,.,TGTGCCAGCAGGTGGGGAAGCGCGAGAACAGATACGCAGTATTTT,CASRWGSARTDTQYF
many,TRBV30,16,TRBJ1-2,TRBD1,TGTGCCTGGAGTACAGCCGGGACAGGGTACGGTTTTGGCTACACCTTC,CAWSTAGTGYGFGYTF
few,TRBV20-1,14,TRBJ2-7,.,TGCAGTGCTAGGGACTCTGCGGGGACCTACGAGCAGTACTTC,CSARDSAGTYEQYF
.,TRBV2,14,TRBJ1-2,.,TGTGCCAGCAGTGAAGCAACCCCGAGGGATGGCTACACCTTC,CASSEATPRDGYTF
many,TRBV12-3/TRBV12-4,13,TRBJ1-5,.,TGTGCCAGCAGTCCTTTTAGCAATCAGCCCCAGCATTTT,CASSPFSNQPQHF
many,TRBV5-4,12,TRBJ2-3,.,TGTGCCAGCAGCTCCCGCACAGATACGCAGTATTTT,CASSSRTDTQYF
.,TRBV5-1,15,TRBJ2-6,.,TGCGCCAGCAGCCGGGACAACTCTGGGGCCAACGTCCTGACTTTC,CASSRDNSGANVLTF
few,TRBV3-1,15,TRBJ2-7,.,TGTGCCAGCAGCCAAGTAGGACACTCGGCCTACGAGCAGTACTTC,CASSQVGHSAYEQYF
.,TRBV5-4,15,TRBJ2-1,TRBD1,TGTGCCAGCAGCTTGCGGACAGGGGCATACAATGAGCAGTTCTTC,CASSLRTGAYNEQFF